The 29 T cell receptor beta chains in this list originate from one sample, sequenced in a study of blood T cell repertoires in COVID-19. TCRdb's table, derived via immunoSEQ multiplex PCR, lists solely in-frame clones and lacks some. Of 270,000 or so clones in the sample, around 82% were seen once. The sequencing sample was made of peripheral blood. Receptor source: a woman between 18 and 30 years old with acute or convalescent COVID-19.

CDR3 DNA sequence: TGTGCCAGTAGTATTGAGATCAATCAGCCCCAGCATTTT. Translated, it gives CASSIEINQPQHF. This chain joins TRBV19 and TRBJ1-5; D gene ambiguous. From germline, CDR1 is LNHDA and CDR2 SQIVND (reference sequence). V was trimmed by 3 bases and J by 3 bases, leaving 6 bases between them. The CDR3 totals 13 residues.

The chain has TRBV7-2 and TRBJ2-3; D is possibly TRBD2 (7 bases). The CDR3 is 13 amino acids. Trimming shortened V by 5 bases and J by 5 bases, and 11 bases separated the two germline ends. Germline V gene lookup returns CDR1 SGHTA and CDR2 FQGNSA. The CDR3 reads CASSRGGGDTQYF. For the CDR3, the DNA is TGTGCCAGCAGCCGGGGAGGGGGAGATACGCAGTATTTT.

V usage is TRBV29-1 and J usage is TRBJ2-5; 8 nucleotides align to TRBD2. CDR1 is SQVTM and CDR2 is ANQGSEA in the germline V gene. This CDR3 has 13 amino acids. V shed 5 bases, J shed 9 bases, and the junction held 11 bases outside the gene matches. CDR3 DNA sequence: TGCAGCGTTTCCGGGAGGGCCCCGGGGGCCCAGTACTTC. This sequence encodes CSVSGRAPGAQYF.

This clone was detected only once. The CDR3 DNA is TGTGCCATCAGTGGCGCCTACGAGCAGTACTTC. It is translated as CAISGAYEQYF. The chain joins TRBV10-3 to TRBJ2-7; D not resolved. The germline V gene encodes CDR1 ENHRY and CDR2 SYGVKD. The CDR3 sequence is 11 residues long. V dropped 4 bases and J dropped 2 bases, with 3 bases sitting between them.

This clone was detected a few times. The chain combines TRBV5-5 with TRBJ1-4, with D possibly matching TRBD1 (6 bases). The germline CDR1 and CDR2 sequences are SGHKS and YYEKEE (reference sequence). Trimming removed 3 bases from V and 8 bases from J, with 14 bases in between. The CDR3 is 14 residues long. Here the CDR3 reads CASSWEGDGEKLFF. The DNA of the CDR3 is TGTGCCAGCAGCTGGGAGGGGGATGGGGAAAAACTGTTTTTT. Complete variable domain (other parts from reference TRBV5-5 and TRBJ1-4): DAGVTQSPTHLIKTRGQQVTLRCSPISGHKSVSWYQQVLGQGPQFIFQYYEKEERGRGNFPDRFSARQFPNYSSELNVNALLLGDSALYLCASSWEGDGEKLFFGSGTQLSVL.

V gene TRBV7-2 combines with J gene TRBJ2-7; TRBD2 matches at 8 bases. Per germline, CDR1 SGHTA and CDR2 FQGNSA. The CDR3 extends over 15 amino acids. J gave up 5 bases and V 8 bases, and 14 bases lay outside the gene matches. The chain's CDR3 is CASGMGSGIPNEQYF. For the CDR3, the DNA is TGTGCCAGCGGTATGGGTAGCGGGATCCCTAACGAGCAGTACTTC.

This sequence joins TRBV30 and TRBJ1-6; possible D gene TRBD1, 5 bases. Germline loops: CDR1 GTSNPN, CDR2 SVGIG (reference sequence). This CDR3 comprises 13 residues. Trimming cost V 5 bases and J 4 bases, with 9 bases left between them. The CDR3 DNA is TGTGCCTGGGGGACTGTGTATAATTCACCCCTCCACTTT. It is translated as CAWGTVYNSPLHF. The entire variable domain, with the rest obtained from reference TRBV30 and TRBJ1-6, is as follows: SQTIHQWPATLVQPVGSPLSLECTVEGTSNPNLYWYRQAAGRGLQLLFYSVGIGQISSEVPQNLSASRPQDRQFILSSKKLLLSDSGFYLCAWGTVYNSPLHFGNGTRLTVT.

The J gene is TRBJ2-2, the V gene TRBV7-2; D gene uncertain. Trimming shortened V by 1 base and J by 0 bases, and 12 bases separated the two germline ends. Germline V gene sequence: CDR1 SGHTA, CDR2 FQGNSA. CDR3 size: 17 residues. The CDR3 DNA sequence: TGTGCCAGCAGCTTAGATTATGGCGGCCCGAACACCGGGGAGCTGTTTTTT. Translation gives CASSLDYGGPNTGELFF.

The gene calls are TRBV5-1 and TRBJ2-7, with D possibly matching TRBD2 (6 bases). The CDR3 covers 16 residues. V was clipped by 4 bases and J by 4 bases, with 21 bases between them. The germline V gene has CDR1 SGHRS and CDR2 YFSETQ. The CDR3 sequence is CASSLSLLREKYEQYF. For the CDR3, the DNA is TGCGCCAGCAGCCTGTCCTTGCTGCGGGAAAAATACGAGCAGTACTTC.

The chain has TRBV28 and TRBJ2-2, with D maybe TRBD1 (6 bases). This CDR3 has 16 amino acids. In germline, CDR1 is MDHEN, CDR2 SYDVKM. V was shortened by 2 bases and J by 1 base, with 11 bases between the two germline ends. The CDR3 nucleotides are TGTGCCAGCAGTTTAGATGGACAGATGAACACCGGGGAGCTGTTTTTT. Residues: CASSLDGQMNTGELFF.

V is TRBV6-6 and J is TRBJ2-2; no firm D call. This CDR3 has 15 amino acids. V was clipped by 5 bases and J by 4 bases, with 14 bases between them. Germline-derived CDR1 and CDR2 are MNHNY and SVGAGI (reference sequence). The CDR3 here is CASSTPATGTGELFF. CDR3 nucleotides: TGTGCCAGCAGTACCCCGGCGACGGGCACCGGGGAGCTGTTTTTT.

This clone was seen once. Because the CDR3's place on the DNA is in doubt, the DNA is left out and the CDR3 is given as listed by TCRdb. The CDR3 protein is CASSFLWSQNTDTQYF. The chain combines TRBV7-8 with TRBJ2-3; TRBD2 reflects the table's D call only, with no check against the DNA. The CDR3 spans 16 amino acids, including both terminal residues. Germline-derived CDR1 and CDR2 are SGHVS and FQNEAQ.

V usage is TRBV2 and J usage is TRBJ2-7, with 7 bases fitting TRBD2. CDR1 is SNHLY, CDR2 FYNNEI, per germline. The junction had 10 bases not matched to a gene; V was cut back by 8 bases and J by 3 bases. The length of the CDR3 is 14 residues. DNA of the CDR3: TGTGCCAGCCTCGGGGAGGGGTTCTTCTACGAGCAGTACTTC. It is translated as CASLGEGFFYEQYF.

This sequence joins TRBV13 and TRBJ2-3; weak D call: TRBD1 (5 bases). Trimming shortened V by 5 bases and J by 6 bases, and 18 bases separated the two germline ends. CDR1 and CDR2 from the germline V gene are PRHDT and FYEKMQ (reference sequence). The CDR3 runs 15 residues. The chain's CDR3 is CASSPMLGARDTQYF. In nucleotides, the CDR3 is TGTGCCAGCAGCCCAATGTTAGGGGCACGCGATACGCAGTATTTT.

The chain uses TRBV5-1 and TRBJ1-1, with D possibly matching TRBD1 (5 bases). Trimming left V 0 bases short and J 3 bases short, with 18 bases between. Germline lookup yields CDR1 SGHRS and CDR2 YFSETQ. The CDR3 spans 17 residues. CDR3 region: CASSLGQGIVLDTEAFF. In DNA, the CDR3 is TGCGCCAGCAGCTTGGGGCAGGGAATTGTGTTGGACACTGAAGCTTTCTTT. Full variable domain (rest looked up from reference TRBV5-1 and TRBJ1-1): KAGVTQTPRYLIKTRGQQVTLSCSPISGHRSVSWYQQTPGQGLQFLFEYFSETQRNKGNFPGRFSGRQFSNSRSEMNVSTLELGDSALYLCASSLGQGIVLDTEAFFGQGTRLTVV.

This clone was seen just once. This chain uses TRBV2 with TRBJ2-7; 14 positions match TRBD2. The CDR3 consists of 15 residues. The V gene's germline CDR1 is SNHLY and CDR2 FYNNEI. The trim removed 6 bases at V and 7 bases at J, leaving 8 bases unmatched. CDR3 sequence reads: CASRGTSGSSGEQYF. DNA of the CDR3: TGTGCCAGCAGAGGGACTAGCGGGAGTTCGGGGGAGCAGTACTTC.

The rearrangement joins TRBV24-1 to TRBJ2-2; 8 nucleotides match TRBD2. Germline CDR1 is KGHDR and CDR2 is SFDVKD. Unmatched junction bases numbered 9, after V lost 9 bases and J lost 7 bases. The CDR3 loop spans 14 amino acids. CDR3 amino acids: CATRGSGKYGELFF. CDR3 DNA sequence: TGTGCCACCCGGGGTAGCGGGAAATACGGGGAGCTGTTTTTT.

This clone was counted a few times. This sequence joins TRBV18 and TRBJ1-1, with TRBD1 identical over 7 bases. Germline trimming cut 9 bases from V and 1 base from J; bases unmatched to any gene: 5. The CDR3 consists of 13 residues. Per germline, CDR1 KGHSH and CDR2 LQKENI. CDR3 amino acids: CASQTGENTEAFF. The CDR3 DNA reads as TGTGCCAGTCAAACAGGGGAGAACACTGAAGCTTTCTTT.

The rearrangement uses TRBV19 and TRBJ1-2; 11 bases map to TRBD1. The CDR3 loop spans 17 amino acids. Trimming removed 5 bases from V and 2 bases from J; junction bases left unmatched: 10. CDR1 and CDR2 (germline): LNHDA, SQIVND (reference sequence). The CDR3 protein is CASSPRGQGVKNYGYTF. The CDR3 DNA reads as TGTGCCAGTAGTCCGAGGGGACAGGGGGTGAAGAACTATGGCTACACCTTC.

The genes are TRBV6-6 and TRBJ2-2; D is undetermined. The V end lost 2 bases, the J end lost 5 bases, and 6 bases lay between the germline ends. This CDR3 is 13 amino acids long. Germline-derived CDR1 and CDR2 are MNHNY and SVGAGI (reference sequence). The DNA of the CDR3 is TGTGCCAGCAGTTACGGCGGAACCGGGGAGCTGTTTTTT. It specifies CASSYGGTGELFF.

Notes on this clone: Other nucleotide sequences in the sample specify the same CDR3. The rearrangement joins TRBV5-1 to TRBJ2-7; 10 bases fit TRBD1. The J segment lost 3 bases and the V segment lost 3 bases, leaving 6 bases of the junction unmatched. The CDR3 runs to 15 residues. Per germline, CDR1 SGHRS and CDR2 YFSETQ. The CDR3 region has the DNA TGCGCCAGCAGCTCGGCGACAGGGGGCGGCTACGAGCAGTACTTC. This gives the protein CASSSATGGGYEQYF.

This clone was observed a handful of times. The V call is TRBV3-1 (or the pseudogene TRBV3-2), the J call TRBJ2-5; 7 bases align to TRBD2. There are 11 residues in the CDR3. The ends lost 7 bases at V and 5 bases at J; junction bases unmatched: 1. The germline CDR1 and CDR2 sequences are LGHDT and YNNKEL (reference sequence). The CDR3 is CASTGGETQYF. The CDR3 coding sequence is TGTGCCAGCACCGGGGGGGAGACCCAGTACTTC.

V is TRBV10-3 and J is TRBJ1-5; a possible D gene is TRBD1 (5 bases). Germline CDR1 is ENHRY and CDR2 is SYGVKD. Trimming took off 2 bases at V and 3 bases at J, with 8 bases between the two ends. The CDR3 has 14 residues. The CDR3 sequence: CAISEDRNNQPQHF. CDR3 DNA: TGTGCCATCAGTGAGGACAGAAACAATCAGCCCCAGCATTTT.

The V and J genes are TRBV7-9 and TRBJ1-2, with 8 bases fitting TRBD1. The germline V gene encodes CDR1 SEHNR and CDR2 FQNEAQ (reference sequence). The CDR3 totals 17 residues. The J segment lost 7 bases and the V segment lost 5 bases, leaving 18 bases of the junction unmatched. CDR3 DNA sequence: TGTGCCAGCAGCCCGCTTGGTTTCACCGGGACAGGTGCTGGCTACACCTTC. This gives the protein CASSPLGFTGTGAGYTF.

This rearrangement joins TRBV3-1 (or the pseudogene TRBV3-2) to TRBJ2-7; 7 bases agree with TRBD1. CDR1 is LGHDT, CDR2 YNNKEL, per germline (reference sequence). V lost 6 bases, J lost 6 bases, and 8 bases stayed unmatched. The length of the CDR3 is 13 residues. The CDR3 bases are TGTGCCAGCAGTCGACAGGGAACGGCCGAGCAGTACTTC. Its protein product is CASSRQGTAEQYF.

The gene calls are TRBV28 and TRBJ2-7, with D perhaps TRBD1 (6 bases). Germline CDR1 reads MDHEN; CDR2 reads SYDVKM. The V end was cut by 5 bases, the J end by 2 bases, with 16 bases between. This CDR3 region has 15 residues. CDR3 DNA sequence: TGTGCCAGCAGTATGGAGGACAGCACAACCTACGAGCAGTACTTC. This sequence encodes CASSMEDSTTYEQYF.

CDR3 coding DNA: TGTGCCGGTCACAGGGGAAATACGCAGTATTTT. It encodes CAGHRGNTQYF. The genes are TRBV30 and TRBJ2-3; TRBD1 agrees at 7 bases. CDR3 length equals 11 residues. CDR1 and CDR2 from the germline V gene are GTSNPN and SVGIG (reference sequence). V trimming: 8 bases; J trimming: 7 bases; junction bases outside the gene matches: 6.

The chain joins TRBV11-3 to TRBJ2-2; D not certain. The CDR3 runs 16 residues. CDR1 and CDR2 from the germline V gene are SGHNT and YENEEA. V was trimmed by 1 base and J by 0 bases, leaving 9 bases between them. CDR3 residues: CASSLVTGANTGELFF. The CDR3 DNA reads as TGTGCCAGCAGCTTAGTTACGGGTGCGAACACCGGGGAGCTGTTTTTT.

The chain is built from TRBV2 and TRBJ1-1; 7 bases line up with TRBD1. Germline V gives CDR1 SNHLY, CDR2 FYNNEI. Unmatched junction bases numbered 5, after V lost 9 bases and J lost 1 base. The CDR3 is 13 residues long. As DNA, the CDR3 is TGTGCCAGTACGGGACAGAAGAACACTGAAGCTTTCTTT. As protein: CASTGQKNTEAFF.